The 20 T cell receptor beta chains below come from one sample, sequenced in a study of T cells after yellow fever vaccination. Each CDR3 protein is one row after TCRdb ran MiXCR on the 5' RACE reads. The sample carries approximately 260,000 distinct CDR3 sequences, roughly 5.2% recorded once. Source: CD4+ T cells sorted from PBMCs, taken on the day of the yellow fever booster vaccination. The receptors come from a man aged 18 to 30 who received the YFV17D yellow fever vaccine.

This clonotype was detected a few times. The rearrangement links TRBV19 to TRBJ2-7; maybe TRBD1 (5 bases). Germline V gene sequence: CDR1 LNHDA, CDR2 SQIVND (reference sequence). The CDR3 totals 17 residues. Trimming stripped 6 bases from V and 2 bases from J, with 23 bases between. Here the CDR3 reads CASSRSFWGASPYEQYF. In DNA, the CDR3 is TGTGCCAGTAGCCGCTCGTTCTGGGGCGCAAGTCCCTACGAGCAGTACTTC.

This CDR3 reads CASSERGAARDEKLFF. The CDR3 nucleotides read TGTGCCAGCAGTGAGCGAGGGGCGGCCCGGGACGAAAAACTGTTTTTT. This rearrangement joins TRBV12-3 or TRBV12-4 to TRBJ1-4, with a weak D call TRBD1 (5 bases). V gave up 5 bases and J gave up 8 bases, with 21 bases separating them. This CDR3 is 16 amino acids long.

This clonotype was counted many times. The rearrangement links TRBV27 to TRBJ1-6, with 9 bases identical to TRBD1. Germline V gene data show CDR1 as MNHEY and CDR2 as SMNVEV (reference sequence). The CDR3 length is 13 residues. V shed 5 bases and J 15 bases; nucleotides not matched to a gene: 8. CDR3 sequence (DNA): TGTGCCAGCAGTCTCGAGACAGGGGGACACCTCCACTTT. Encoded protein: CASSLETGGHLHF.

This clonotype was counted at least ten times. This chain links TRBV12-3 or TRBV12-4 with TRBJ2-1, with 9 bases fitting TRBD1. The CDR3 spans 14 residues. With 3 bases clipped from V and 4 bases from J, the junction kept 1 base outside the gene matches. In DNA, the CDR3 is TGTGCCAGCAGTTTGACAGGGGGGTACAATGAGCAGTTCTTC. Translation: CASSLTGGYNEQFF.

The rearrangement links TRBV28 to TRBJ2-5; D gene uncertain. Germline assignment: CDR1 MDHEN and CDR2 SYDVKM. This CDR3 contains 11 residues. Between the trimmed V and J ends, which lost 6 bases and 4 bases, there was a span of 6 bases. In DNA form, the CDR3 reads TGTGCCAGCAGAAGGAGAGAGACCCAGTACTTC. This translates into CASRRRETQYF.

This clonotype was recorded many times. The chain has TRBV5-1 and TRBJ1-1, with TRBD1 matching 11 bases. J gave up 4 bases and V 4 bases, and 3 bases lay outside the gene matches. This CDR3 has 14 residues. Germline-derived CDR1 and CDR2 are SGHRS and YFSETQ. The CDR3 loop reads CASSVGQGATEAFF. The CDR3 nucleotides are TGCGCCAGCAGCGTAGGACAGGGGGCCACTGAAGCTTTCTTT.

CDR3 amino acids: CASNGNNVLGGYTF. In nucleotides, the CDR3 is TGTGCCAGTAATGGCAACAACGTCCTCGGGGGCTACACCTTC. The chain employs TRBV19 and TRBJ1-2; D ambiguous. In germline, CDR1 is LNHDA, CDR2 SQIVND (reference sequence). The CDR3 is made up of 14 amino acids. V dropped 7 bases and J dropped 8 bases, with 20 bases sitting between them.

This clonotype was observed at least ten times. This chain joins TRBV12-3 or TRBV12-4 and TRBJ1-4; no clear D gene. V lost 4 bases, J lost 3 bases, and 6 bases lay in between. CDR3 length: 13 amino acids. CDR3 in DNA: TGTGCCAGCAGTTGGCGGGCTAATGAAAAACTGTTTTTT. This sequence encodes CASSWRANEKLFF.

The rearrangement joins TRBV7-2 to TRBJ1-6, with D uncertain. The CDR3 totals 15 residues. Trimming cost V 0 bases and J 7 bases, with 10 bases left between them. From germline, CDR1 is SGHTA and CDR2 FQGNSA. In DNA, the CDR3 is TGTGCCAGCAGCTTAGCGAATGTCAGGAATTCACCCCTCCACTTT. It specifies CASSLANVRNSPLHF.

This clonotype was seen repeatedly, ten times or more. The chain uses TRBV5-4 and TRBJ2-5; 9 nucleotides line up with TRBD1. After removal of 2 bases from V and 1 base from J, the junction contained 0 bases not matched to a gene. This CDR3 is 14 amino acids long. The germline CDR1 and CDR2 sequences are SGHNT and YYREEE (reference sequence). The CDR3 bases are TGTGCCAGCAGCTTACAGGGGGCCCAAGAGACCCAGTACTTC. Protein sequence: CASSLQGAQETQYF.

The rearrangement joins TRBV5-1 to TRBJ2-3; no clear D. The CDR3 runs 14 residues. With 4 bases removed from V and 0 bases from J, the gap between germline ends came to 9 bases. CDR1 and CDR2 from the germline V gene are SGHRS and YFSETQ. The CDR3 sequence is CASSTASSTDTQYF. CDR3 sequence (DNA): TGCGCCAGCAGCACGGCCTCTAGCACAGATACGCAGTATTTT.

This clonotype showed up just a few times. This chain links TRBV12-3 or TRBV12-4 with TRBJ2-3; weak D call: TRBD2 (7 bases). The V and J ends lost 8 bases and 6 bases respectively, with 12 bases between them. CDR3 length equals 12 residues. In DNA form, the CDR3 reads TGTGCCAGCGCGGGGGCAGGTGATACGCAGTATTTT. This gives the protein CASAGAGDTQYF.

A few counts support this clonotype. J is TRBJ2-3 and V is TRBV5-1; 7 bases match TRBD2. J lost 1 base, V lost 4 bases, and 9 bases had no gene match. The CDR3 is 16 residues long. Germline loops: CDR1 SGHRS, CDR2 YFSETQ. The CDR3 region has the DNA TGCGCCAGCAGCGTCGGACTAGACGCGGGCACAGATACGCAGTATTTT. Residues: CASSVGLDAGTDTQYF.

This chain uses TRBV6-5 with TRBJ2-7, with D perhaps TRBD1 (6 bases). Germline assignment: CDR1 MNHEY and CDR2 SVGAGI. This CDR3 is 16 amino acids long. V shed 2 bases and J shed 4 bases, with 18 bases lying between them. The CDR3 sequence: CASSYTGTLPYYEQYV. The CDR3 region has the DNA TGTGCCAGCAGTTACACCGGGACACTGCCCTATTACGAGCAGTACGTC.

In this sample, this clonotype turned up a few times. This chain connects TRBV5-1 to TRBJ1-3; no reliable D call. V lost 3 bases and J lost 3, with 10 bases in between. This CDR3 comprises 14 residues. Germline CDR1 reads SGHRS; CDR2 reads YFSETQ. The CDR3 DNA is TGCGCCAGCAGCTCGCCCGAAGGTGGAAACACCATATATTTT. This encodes CASSSPEGGNTIYF.

V is TRBV5-1 and J is TRBJ1-6; D is possibly TRBD1 (5 bases). Trimming stripped 1 base from V and 7 bases from J, with 18 bases between. The CDR3 spans 17 residues. Germline CDR1 and CDR2: SGHRS and YFSETQ. In nucleotides, the CDR3 is TGCGCCAGCAGCTTGCAGGGATCCGGGACGTTAAATTCACCCCTCCACTTT. Its translation is CASSLQGSGTLNSPLHF.

This clonotype was recorded a few times. The V gene is TRBV18, the J gene TRBJ2-1, with 8 bases identical to TRBD1. The CDR3 spans 15 residues. J was trimmed by 5 bases and V by 3 bases; bases with no gene match: 6. Germline values: CDR1 KGHSH, CDR2 LQKENI. CDR3: CASSPPGQVNNEQFF. CDR3 coding DNA: TGTGCCAGCTCACCCCCGGGACAGGTTAACAATGAGCAGTTCTTC.

The rearrangement uses TRBV28 and TRBJ1-2; D is uncertain. The CDR3 runs to 12 residues. V gave up 6 bases and J gave up 7 bases, with 12 bases separating them. Germline V CDR1 and CDR2: MDHEN, SYDVKM. The CDR3 spells CASSSPTAGYTF. CDR3 nucleotide sequence: TGTGCCAGCAGCTCGCCAACTGCTGGCTACACCTTC.

In its sample, this clonotype was seen many times. This chain joins TRBV5-1 and TRBJ1-1; weak D call: TRBD1 (5 bases). This CDR3 has 14 residues. V was pared by 0 bases and J by 3 bases, with 9 bases between. Per germline, CDR1 SGHRS and CDR2 YFSETQ. The CDR3 here is CASSLDPGYTEAFF. In DNA, the CDR3 is TGCGCCAGCAGCTTGGATCCAGGGTACACTGAAGCTTTCTTT. The full variable domain, rest sourced from reference TRBV5-1 and TRBJ1-1, is KAGVTQTPRYLIKTRGQQVTLSCSPISGHRSVSWYQQTPGQGLQFLFEYFSETQRNKGNFPGRFSGRQFSNSRSEMNVSTLELGDSALYLCASSLDPGYTEAFFGQGTRLTVV.

Remarks on this clonotype: At one of its ends the junction is not consistent with the germline gene, which may arise from a read error. The V call is TRBV20-1, the J call TRBJ2-3, with 10 bases identical to TRBD2. The CDR3 runs to 14 residues. Germline CDR1 and CDR2: DFQATT and SNEGSKA (reference sequence). As DNA, the CDR3 is TGCAGTGCAGCACAGCGGGGGGGCACAAATACGCAGTATTTT. Translated, it gives CSAAQRGGTNTQYF.